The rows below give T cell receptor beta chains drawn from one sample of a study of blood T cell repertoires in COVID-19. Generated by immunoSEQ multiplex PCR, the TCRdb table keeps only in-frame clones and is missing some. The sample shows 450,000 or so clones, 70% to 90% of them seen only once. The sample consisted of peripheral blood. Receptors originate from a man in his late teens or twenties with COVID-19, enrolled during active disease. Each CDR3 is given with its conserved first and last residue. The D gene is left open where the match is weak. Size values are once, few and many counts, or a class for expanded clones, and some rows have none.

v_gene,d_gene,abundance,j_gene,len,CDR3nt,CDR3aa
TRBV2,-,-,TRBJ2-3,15,TGTGCCAGCAAAAGCCGGGCCCAAGGGGCAGATACGCAGTATTTT,CASKSRAQGADTQYF
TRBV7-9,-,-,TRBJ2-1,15,TGTGCCAGCAGCCACGTGCTCGGGTTCTACAATGAGCAGTTCTTC,CASSHVLGFYNEQFF
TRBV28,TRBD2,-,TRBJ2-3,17,TGTGCCAGCAGTCCTATAGCGGGAGTGCAAAATTCGGGTACGCAGTATTTT,CASSPIAGVQNSGTQYF
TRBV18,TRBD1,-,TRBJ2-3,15,TGTGCCAGCTCACCGGGACAGGGGAGGGCAGATACGCAGTATTTT,CASSPGQGRADTQYF
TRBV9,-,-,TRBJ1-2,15,TGTGCCAGCAGCGTAGCCCCTCAGGGAAACTATGGCTACACCTTC,CASSVAPQGNYGYTF
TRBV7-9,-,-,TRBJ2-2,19,TGTGCCAGCAGCGAATCCTCCTGGGGAAGCGGACCGAACACCGGGGAGCTGTTTTTT,CASSESSWGSGPNTGELFF
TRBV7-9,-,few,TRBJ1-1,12,TGTGCCAGCAGCCCCACGGTCACGAGCGCTTTCTTT,CASSPTVTSAFF
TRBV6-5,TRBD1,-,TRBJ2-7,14,TGTGCCAGCAGTTATTCCGGGACAGAATACGAGCAGTACTTC,CASSYSGTEYEQYF
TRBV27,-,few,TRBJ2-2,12,TGTGCCAGCAGTTCCTACACCGGGGAGCTGTTTTTT,CASSSYTGELFF
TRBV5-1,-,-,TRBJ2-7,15,TGCGCCAGCAGCTTGGGGTCTGGCGGGCCGTACGAGCAGTACTTC,CASSLGSGGPYEQYF